Listed here are 8 T cell receptor beta chains from one sample, sequenced in a study of OX40 agonist ivuxolimab in advanced cancers. The data were produced by immunoSEQ multiplex PCR, yet TCRdb's version contains in-frame clones alone and is incomplete. Of about 9,000 clones in the sample, roughly 70% were seen once. Here the sequenced sample was CD4+ or CD8+ T cells sorted from blood, taken in a trial of the OX40 agonist ivuxolimab. The receptor source for this set is an adult with an advanced solid tumor such as melanoma, head and neck, liver or kidney cancer.

CDR3 residues: CSASAPRGGLNTEAFF. The CDR3 DNA is TGCAGCGCCTCGGCACCCCGAGGGGGCCTGAACACTGAAGCTTTCTTT. This chain uses TRBV29-1 with TRBJ1-1; the match to TRBD1 covers 7 bases. The germline CDR1 and CDR2 sequences are SQVTM and ANQGSEA. This CDR3 is built from 16 residues. V shed 7 bases and J 0 bases; nucleotides not matched to a gene: 14.

As DNA, the CDR3 is TGTGCCATCAGACCAGAGGGGGCTAACTATGGCTACACCTTC. Its translation: CAIRPEGANYGYTF. The chain has TRBV10-3 and TRBJ1-2; perhaps TRBD1 as D (6 bases). The germline CDR1 and CDR2 sequences are ENHRY and SYGVKD. The CDR3 loop spans 14 amino acids. Trimming stripped 6 bases from V and 0 bases from J, with 11 bases between.

By share of the sample, this clone is medium-sized. This chain uses TRBV7-9 with TRBJ2-7, with 8 bases identical to TRBD2. Looked up from germline, CDR1 is SEHNR and CDR2 is FQNEAQ (reference sequence). The junction had 9 bases not matched to a gene; V was cut back by 4 bases and J by 1 base. This CDR3 is 16 amino acids long. The CDR3 loop is CASSSNSGIASYEQYF. CDR3 in DNA: TGTGCCAGCAGCTCGAATAGCGGGATAGCATCCTACGAGCAGTACTTC.

This clone came up once. This chain uses TRBV6-5 with TRBJ2-2; the D gene is possibly TRBD2 (5 bases). Germline V gene data show CDR1 as MNHEY and CDR2 as SVGAGI. The CDR3 extends over 13 amino acids. Trimming pared 4 bases from V and 6 bases from J, leaving 9 bases between. The CDR3 protein is CASSLGEAGELFF. CDR3 DNA sequence: TGTGCCAGCAGTTTGGGAGAAGCCGGGGAGCTGTTTTTT.

This rearrangement joins TRBV28 to TRBJ2-7; no reliable D call. The CDR3 spans 11 residues. The germline V gene has CDR1 MDHEN and CDR2 SYDVKM. The V end was cut by 5 bases, the J end by 4 bases, with 6 bases between. CDR3 sequence reads: CASSRQYEQYF. The CDR3 coding sequence is TGTGCCAGCAGTCGCCAGTACGAGCAGTACTTC.

CDR3: CASSLAPAARTDTQYF. CDR3 coding DNA: TGTGCCAGCAGCTTGGCGCCAGCGGCCCGCACAGATACGCAGTATTTT. The V call is TRBV5-4, the J call TRBJ2-3; D may be TRBD2 (5 bases). With 0 bases removed from V and 1 base from J, the gap between germline ends came to 12 bases. The CDR3 is 16 amino acids. Germline V gene sequence: CDR1 SGHNT, CDR2 YYREEE (reference sequence).

V gene TRBV5-3 combines with J gene TRBJ1-2; the match to TRBD1 covers 9 bases. TRBV5-3 is assigned to the ORF class and has an uncertain function. The CDR3 runs to 14 residues. With V trimmed by 2 bases and J by 8 bases, 7 bases remained unmatched. This chain's CDR3 is CARSFTGGAGGYTF. CDR3 bases: TGTGCCAGAAGCTTTACAGGGGGCGCGGGAGGCTACACCTTC.

This clone was seen a handful of times. The V call is TRBV7-8, the J call TRBJ2-2; no definite D call. The CDR3 runs 14 residues. V shed 3 bases and J shed 9 bases, with 14 bases lying between them. From germline, CDR1 is SGHVS and CDR2 FQNEAQ. CDR3 coding DNA: TGTGCCAGCAGCTTCCGTGGAGTGGGCTGGGAGCTGTTTTTT. It specifies CASSFRGVGWELFF.